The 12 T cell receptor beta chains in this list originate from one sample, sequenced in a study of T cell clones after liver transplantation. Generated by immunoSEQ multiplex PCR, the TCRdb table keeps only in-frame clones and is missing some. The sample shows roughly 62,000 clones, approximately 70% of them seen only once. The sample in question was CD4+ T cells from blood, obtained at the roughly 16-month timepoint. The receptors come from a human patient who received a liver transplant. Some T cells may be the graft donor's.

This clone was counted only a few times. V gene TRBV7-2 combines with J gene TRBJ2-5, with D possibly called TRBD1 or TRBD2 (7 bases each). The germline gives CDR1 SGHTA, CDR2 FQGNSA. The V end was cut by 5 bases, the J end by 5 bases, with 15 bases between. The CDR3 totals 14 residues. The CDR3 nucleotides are TGTGCCAGCAGCGCCAGGGGGGGTAGGGAGACCCAGTACTTC. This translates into CASSARGGRETQYF.

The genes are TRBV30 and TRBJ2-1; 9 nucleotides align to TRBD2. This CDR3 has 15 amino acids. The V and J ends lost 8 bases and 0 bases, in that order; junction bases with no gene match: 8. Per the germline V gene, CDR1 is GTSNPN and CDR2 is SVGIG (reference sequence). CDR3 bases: TGTGCCGCCCAGGGAGCGGGGGGCTCCTACAATGAGCAGTTCTTC. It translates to CAAQGAGGSYNEQFF.

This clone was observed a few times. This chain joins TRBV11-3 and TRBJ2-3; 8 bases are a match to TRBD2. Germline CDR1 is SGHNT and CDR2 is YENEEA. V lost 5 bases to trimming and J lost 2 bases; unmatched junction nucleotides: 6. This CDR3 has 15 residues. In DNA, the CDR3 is TGTGCCAGCAGCCCCGGGGGGGGCCCCACAGATACGCAGTATTTT. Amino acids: CASSPGGGPTDTQYF. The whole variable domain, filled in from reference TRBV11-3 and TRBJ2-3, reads EAGVVQSPRYKIIEKKQPVAFWCNPISGHNTLYWYLQNLGQGPELLIRYENEEAVDDSQLPKDRFSAERLKGVDSTLKIQPAELGDSAVYLCASSPGGGPTDTQYFGPGTRLTVL.

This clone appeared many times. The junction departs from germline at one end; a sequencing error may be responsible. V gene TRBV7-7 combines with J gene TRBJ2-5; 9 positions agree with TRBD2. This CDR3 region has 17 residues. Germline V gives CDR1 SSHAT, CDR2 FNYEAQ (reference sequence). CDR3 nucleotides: TGTGCTAGCAGCCCCATGACGGGGCGGGAGGGCCAACAGACCCAGTACTTC. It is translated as CASSPMTGREGQQTQYF.

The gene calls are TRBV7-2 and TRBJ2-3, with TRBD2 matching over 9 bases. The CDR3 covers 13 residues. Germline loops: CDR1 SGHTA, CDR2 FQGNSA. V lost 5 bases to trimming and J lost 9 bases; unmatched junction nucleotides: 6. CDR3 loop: CASSPLAGSTQYF. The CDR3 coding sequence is TGTGCCAGCAGCCCGCTAGCGGGAAGCACGCAGTATTTT. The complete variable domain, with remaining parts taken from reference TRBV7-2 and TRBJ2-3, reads GAGVSQSPSNKVTEKGKDVELRCDPISGHTALYWYRQSLGQGLEFLIYFQGNSAPDKSGLPSDRFSAERTGGSVSTLTIQRTQQEDSAVYLCASSPLAGSTQYFGPGTRLTVL.

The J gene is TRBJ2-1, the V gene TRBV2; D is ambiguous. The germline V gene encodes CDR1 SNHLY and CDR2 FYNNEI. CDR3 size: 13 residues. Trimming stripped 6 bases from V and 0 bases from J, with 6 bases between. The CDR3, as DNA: TGTGCCAGCAGGGGTGACTCCTACAATGAGCAGTTCTTC. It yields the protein CASRGDSYNEQFF.

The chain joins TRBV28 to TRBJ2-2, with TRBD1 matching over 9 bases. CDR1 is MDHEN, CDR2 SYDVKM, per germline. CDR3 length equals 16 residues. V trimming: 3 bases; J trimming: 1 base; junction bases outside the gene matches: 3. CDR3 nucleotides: TGTGCCAGCAGTTTCTGGACAGGGGAGAACACCGGGGAGCTGTTTTTT. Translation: CASSFWTGENTGELFF.

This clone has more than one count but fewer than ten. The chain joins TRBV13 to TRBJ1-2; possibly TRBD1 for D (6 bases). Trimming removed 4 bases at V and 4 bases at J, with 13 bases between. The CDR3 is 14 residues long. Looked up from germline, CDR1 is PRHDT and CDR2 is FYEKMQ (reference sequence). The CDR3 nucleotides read TGTGCCAGCAGCTACAGGGAAATATCCTATGGCTACACCTTC. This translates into CASSYREISYGYTF.

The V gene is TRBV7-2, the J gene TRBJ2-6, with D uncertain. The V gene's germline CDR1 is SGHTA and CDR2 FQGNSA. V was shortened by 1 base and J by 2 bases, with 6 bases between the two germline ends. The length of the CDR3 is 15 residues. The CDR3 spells CASSLVTPGANVLTF. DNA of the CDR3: TGTGCCAGCAGCTTAGTTACCCCTGGGGCCAACGTCCTGACTTTC.

The CDR3 sequence: CATSREGGQRQETQYF. CDR3 sequence (DNA): TGTGCCACCAGCAGAGAAGGTGGACAACGACAAGAGACCCAGTACTTC. The chain uses TRBV15 and TRBJ2-5; the D gene is possibly TRBD1 (5 bases). Germline values: CDR1 LNHNV, CDR2 YYDKDF (reference sequence). Trimming pared 0 bases from V and 2 bases from J, leaving 13 bases between. The CDR3 loop spans 16 amino acids.

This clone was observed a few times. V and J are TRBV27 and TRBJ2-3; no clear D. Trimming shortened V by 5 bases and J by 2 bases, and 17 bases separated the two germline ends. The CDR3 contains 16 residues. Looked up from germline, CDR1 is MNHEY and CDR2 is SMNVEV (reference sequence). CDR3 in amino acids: CASSPLVVPSTDTQYF. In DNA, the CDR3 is TGTGCCAGCAGTCCATTAGTAGTCCCCTCCACAGATACGCAGTATTTT.

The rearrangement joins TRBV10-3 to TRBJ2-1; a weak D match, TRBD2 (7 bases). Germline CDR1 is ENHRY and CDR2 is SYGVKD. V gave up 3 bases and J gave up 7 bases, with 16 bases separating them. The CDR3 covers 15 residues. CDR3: CAISDPAGATNEQFF. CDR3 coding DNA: TGTGCCATCAGTGATCCGGCGGGGGCAACGAATGAGCAGTTCTTC.